This T cell receptor (beta chain) was recorded in a study of blood T cell repertoires in COVID-19. As for the study in general: The cDNA or gDNA used as material had been derived from T cells, B-cell-depleted T cells, or PBMCs.

Sequencing was performed with immunoSEQ multiplex PCR; in TCRdb, only in-frame clones are kept and a portion is missing. The data contain around 180,000 clones, more than 75% of them singletons. The CDR3 covers 13 residues. CDR1 is SGHRS, CDR2 YFSETQ, per germline. V was clipped by 0 bases and J by 8 bases, with 6 bases between them. The chain links TRBV5-1 to TRBJ1-6; TRBD1 might be the D (5 bases). This receptor was identified in a man aged 35 to 55 with active or convalescent COVID-19. The material sequenced was peripheral blood. This CDR3 is CASSLEGDSPLHF. For the CDR3, the DNA is TGCGCCAGCAGCTTGGAAGGGGATTCACCCCTCCACTTT.